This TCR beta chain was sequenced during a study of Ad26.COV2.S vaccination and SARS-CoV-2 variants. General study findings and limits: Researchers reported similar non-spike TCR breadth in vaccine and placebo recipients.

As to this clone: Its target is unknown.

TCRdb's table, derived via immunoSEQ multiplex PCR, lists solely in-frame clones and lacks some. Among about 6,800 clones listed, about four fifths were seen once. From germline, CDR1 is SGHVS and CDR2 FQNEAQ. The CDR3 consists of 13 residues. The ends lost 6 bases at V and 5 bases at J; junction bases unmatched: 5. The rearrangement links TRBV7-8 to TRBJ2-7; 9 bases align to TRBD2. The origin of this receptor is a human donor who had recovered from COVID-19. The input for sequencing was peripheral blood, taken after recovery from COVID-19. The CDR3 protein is CASRPGLADEQYF. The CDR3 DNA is TGTGCCAGCAGGCCGGGACTAGCTGACGAGCAGTACTTC.